These 14 T cell receptor beta chains share one sample of origin, sequenced in a study of blood T cell repertoires in COVID-19. Produced via immunoSEQ multiplex PCR; TCRdb's table is partial and in-frame only. The table lists about 300,000 clones, about 85% of them singletons. Sequenced input: PBMCs or T cells enriched from blood (not recorded which). These receptor sequences come from a young woman who had recovered from COVID-19.

This sequence joins TRBV7-8 and TRBJ1-1; D unclear. This CDR3 spans 14 amino acids. V was clipped by 5 bases and J by 7 bases, with 17 bases between them. The germline V gene has CDR1 SGHVS and CDR2 FQNEAQ. The CDR3 DNA sequence: TGTGCCAGCAGCCGAGGGTATCTGGGCTATGAAGCTTTCTTT. Translating it yields CASSRGYLGYEAFF.

Note on this clone: Different DNA sequences within this sample yield the same CDR3. V gene TRBV28 combines with J gene TRBJ1-1, with 8 bases lining up with TRBD1. Trimming removed 3 bases from V and 4 bases from J; junction bases left unmatched: 4. The CDR3 consists of 14 residues. CDR1 is MDHEN and CDR2 is SYDVKM in the germline V gene. CDR3 nucleotide sequence: TGTGCCAGCAGTTTGGGGACAGGCTCCACTGAAGCTTTCTTT. Translated, it gives CASSLGTGSTEAFF.

V gene TRBV7-2 combines with J gene TRBJ1-3; 7 positions match TRBD1. This CDR3 is built from 19 residues. Losses at the gene ends were 0 bases for V and 0 bases for J; bases not matched to a gene: 11. Germline assignment: CDR1 SGHTA and CDR2 FQGNSA. The CDR3 sequence is CASSLALGQGGPSGNTIYF. The CDR3 bases are TGTGCCAGCAGCTTAGCGCTAGGGCAGGGGGGCCCCTCTGGAAACACCATATATTTT.

This clone has a single count. The CDR3, as DNA: TGTGCCAGCAGCTTAGAGAGGAAAAACACTGAAGCTTTCTTT. This gives the protein CASSLERKNTEAFF. The chain combines TRBV11-2 with TRBJ1-1; D is ambiguous. The CDR3 loop spans 14 amino acids. Germline CDR1 is SGHAT and CDR2 is FQNNGV. V lost 0 bases, J lost 2 bases, and 7 bases lay in between.

CDR3 bases: TGTGCCAGCAGCCCGGGACAGGGGATTCTTAAGGGCTACACCTTC. Translating it yields CASSPGQGILKGYTF. The chain links TRBV7-9 to TRBJ1-2, with 10 nucleotides matching TRBD1. The germline gives CDR1 SEHNR, CDR2 FQNEAQ (reference sequence). V gave up 5 bases and J gave up 8 bases; unmatched junction bases: 11. The CDR3 spans 15 residues.

V gene TRBV18 combines with J gene TRBJ2-7; 7 bases map to TRBD1. The CDR3 length is 13 residues. V lost 3 bases and J lost 6; bases outside the gene matches: 5. Germline V gene data show CDR1 as KGHSH and CDR2 as LQKENI. The CDR3 loop reads CASSPTGVGEQYF. CDR3 nucleotide sequence: TGTGCCAGCTCACCCACAGGGGTAGGCGAGCAGTACTTC. The variable domain in full, with the rest retrieved from reference TRBV18 and TRBJ2-7, is NAGVMQNPRHLVRRRGQEARLRCSPMKGHSHVYWYRQLPEEGLKFMVYLQKENIIDESGMPKERFSAEFPKEGPSILRIQQVVRGDSAAYFCASSPTGVGEQYFGPGTRLTVT.

V gene TRBV9 combines with J gene TRBJ2-2; 9 bases align to TRBD1. The CDR3 runs 15 residues. Looked up from germline, CDR1 is SGDLS and CDR2 is YYNGEE. V lost 2 bases and J lost 4; bases outside the gene matches: 3. The CDR3 region is CASSVGTGSTGELFF. DNA of the CDR3: TGTGCCAGCAGCGTCGGGACAGGGAGCACCGGGGAGCTGTTTTTT. The entire variable domain, with the rest obtained from reference TRBV9 and TRBJ2-2, is as follows: DSGVTQTPKHLITATGQRVTLRCSPRSGDLSVYWYQQSLDQGLQFLIQYYNGEERAKGNILERFSAQQFPDLHSELNLSSLELGDSALYFCASSVGTGSTGELFFGEGSRLTVL.

The chain carries TRBV3-1 (or the pseudogene TRBV3-2) and TRBJ1-5; D uncertain. The CDR3 is 19 residues long. Trimming left V 1 base short and J 2 bases short, with 21 bases between. CDR1 is LGHDT and CDR2 is YNNKEL in the germline V gene (reference sequence). The CDR3 nucleotides are TGTGCCAGCAGCCAAGTATGGCCGACTGGGAGCGGTGGCAATCAGCCCCAGCATTTT. Encoded protein: CASSQVWPTGSGGNQPQHF.

The chain employs TRBV19 and TRBJ1-6, with D unresolved. Per the germline V gene, CDR1 is LNHDA and CDR2 is SQIVND (reference sequence). The CDR3 has 15 amino acids. Trimming took off 5 bases at V and 11 bases at J, with 19 bases between the two ends. CDR3 residues: CASSPETTGFAPLHF. CDR3 coding DNA: TGTGCCAGTAGTCCAGAAACAACGGGATTCGCACCCCTCCACTTT.

This chain links TRBV21-1 with TRBJ1-2; the tabulated D call, TRBD1, remains unverified against the DNA. TRBV21-1 is noted as a pseudogene. The CDR3 is 16 residues long. DNA for the CDR3: TGTGCCAGCAGCAGAGACATCCAGAGAGCTAACTATGGCTACACCTTC. Amino acid sequence: CASSRDIQRANYGYTF.

The chain carries TRBV29-1 and TRBJ1-2; 9 nucleotides agree with TRBD1. J gave up 7 bases and V 2 bases, and 14 bases lay outside the gene matches. Germline values: CDR1 SQVTM, CDR2 ANQGSEA. This CDR3 is 16 amino acids long. The CDR3 spells CSVESATGTGIGGYTF. CDR3 coding DNA: TGCAGCGTTGAATCAGCTACCGGGACAGGGATTGGTGGCTACACCTTC. Full variable domain (remainder filled in from reference TRBV29-1 and TRBJ1-2): SAVISQKPSRDICQRGTSLTIQCQVDSQVTMMFWYRQQPGQSLTLIATANQGSEATYESGFVIDKFPISRPNLTFSTLTVSNMSPEDSSIYLCSVESATGTGIGGYTFGSGTRLTVV.

This clone was counted once. The chain combines TRBV2 with TRBJ2-7, with 12 bases that match TRBD1. Germline V CDR1 and CDR2: SNHLY, FYNNEI. CDR3 length: 19 amino acids. Germline trimming cut 6 bases from V and 6 bases from J; bases unmatched to any gene: 21. As DNA, the CDR3 is TGTGCCAGCAGGCCCGGCTCTGGAGCGGGGGACAGGGGGCATGGCGAGCAGTACTTC. Protein sequence: CASRPGSGAGDRGHGEQYF.

V and J are TRBV27 and TRBJ1-4, with TRBD1 identical over 7 bases. J was trimmed by 8 bases and V by 8 bases; bases with no gene match: 11. The germline V gene has CDR1 MNHEY and CDR2 SMNVEV (reference sequence). The CDR3 is 14 amino acids. CDR3 sequence reads: CASRLAGGGEKLFF. The CDR3 DNA follows: TGTGCCAGCCGTCTGGCAGGGGGAGGAGAAAAACTGTTTTTT.

This clone has more than one count but fewer than ten. V is TRBV5-6 and J is TRBJ1-1, with a possible D match to TRBD1 (6 bases). Germline assignment: CDR1 SGHDT and CDR2 YYEEEE. With 5 bases removed from V and 9 bases from J, the gap between germline ends came to 17 bases. This CDR3 has 13 residues. Written as DNA, the CDR3 is TGTGCCAGCAGTAGTACCCAAGGACAGAAAGCTTTCTTT. Translation: CASSSTQGQKAFF.